These 8 T cell receptor beta chains share one sample of origin, sequenced in a study of blood T cell repertoires in COVID-19. Using immunoSEQ multiplex PCR, the repertoire was profiled, and TCRdb retains in-frame clones only, with some absent. The data show more than 250,000 clones, roughly 85% seen once. The specimen was peripheral blood. The receptors here all came from a man over 45 with active or convalescent COVID-19.

A single count supports this clone. The sample carries other DNA sequences with the same CDR3. The CDR3 DNA reads TGCGCCAGCAGCTTAGGGACAGGTGGTCAGCCCCAGCATTTT. Translated, it gives CASSLGTGGQPQHF. The V call is TRBV5-1, the J call TRBJ1-5; the match to TRBD1 covers 8 bases. This CDR3 is 14 amino acids long. V shed 2 bases and J 6 bases; nucleotides not matched to a gene: 4. The germline V gene has CDR1 SGHRS and CDR2 YFSETQ.

The rearrangement links TRBV5-4 to TRBJ1-3; D may be TRBD1 (6 bases). The germline gives CDR1 SGHNT, CDR2 YYREEE (reference sequence). V was cut by 4 bases and J by 0 bases, with 11 bases left in between. CDR3 length: 15 amino acids. CDR3: CASSSNRDSGNTIYF. Here the CDR3 DNA reads TGTGCCAGCAGCAGCAACAGGGACTCTGGAAACACCATATATTTT.

There are a few counts of this clone. This chain links TRBV30 with TRBJ2-3; 7 bases agree with TRBD1. J was trimmed by 7 bases and V by 0 bases; bases with no gene match: 13. The CDR3 is made up of 16 amino acids. From germline, CDR1 is GTSNPN and CDR2 SVGIG (reference sequence). The CDR3 DNA is TGTGCCTGGAGTGTACGATGGTTGGGGGACAGCAATACGCAGTATTTT. Encoded protein: CAWSVRWLGDSNTQYF.

A note on this clone: A read error may produce the germline difference seen at one junction end. This chain connects TRBV7-7 to TRBJ2-2; weak D call: TRBD1 (6 bases). CDR1 SSHAT and CDR2 FNYEAQ come from the germline V gene (reference sequence). CDR3 length: 17 amino acids. The CDR3 bases are TGTGCTAGCAGCCAAGGCCTCGGCAGGGGTTACACCGGGGAGCTGTTTTTT. Amino acids: CASSQGLGRGYTGELFF.

This clone was detected only once. This chain connects TRBV9 to TRBJ1-6; D possibly corresponds to TRBD1 (6 bases). With 3 bases removed from V and 6 bases from J, the gap between germline ends came to 7 bases. There are 13 residues in the CDR3. In germline, CDR1 is SGDLS, CDR2 YYNGEE. The CDR3 here is CASSAQGNSPLHF. As DNA, the CDR3 is TGTGCCAGCAGCGCACAGGGTAATTCACCCCTCCACTTT.

In this sample, this clone turned up a few times. J is TRBJ1-4 and V is TRBV3-1 (or the pseudogene TRBV3-2); TRBD1 is a possible D gene (6 bases). The CDR3 is 16 residues long. Looked up from germline, CDR1 is LGHDT and CDR2 is YNNKEL (reference sequence). Trimming stripped 4 bases from V and 5 bases from J, with 17 bases between. The CDR3: CASSPMAGQRNEKLFF. In nucleotides, the CDR3 is TGTGCCAGCAGCCCAATGGCTGGACAGCGCAATGAAAAACTGTTTTTT.

The chain recombines TRBV28 with TRBJ1-5; 7 nucleotides agree with TRBD1. Germline CDR1 is MDHEN and CDR2 is SYDVKM. The CDR3 length is 17 residues. Trimming at V came to 6 bases and at J to 0 bases, leaving 11 bases not matched to a gene. The CDR3: CASSETGIQYSNQPQHF. The CDR3 DNA reads as TGTGCCAGCAGCGAGACAGGGATCCAATATAGCAATCAGCCCCAGCATTTT.

The V call is TRBV30, the J call TRBJ2-3, with D maybe TRBD1 (6 bases). The V gene's germline CDR1 is GTSNPN and CDR2 SVGIG (reference sequence). V lost 3 bases and J 3 bases, leaving 13 bases between the germline ends. This CDR3 has 14 residues. CDR3 protein: CAWRTGLPTDTQYF. DNA of the CDR3: TGTGCCTGGAGGACAGGCCTACCTACAGATACGCAGTATTTT.